Listed below are T cell receptor beta chains from one sample, sequenced in a study of blood T cells in healthy people across ages. TCRdb processed the 5' RACE reads anew with MiXCR; each CDR3 protein has one entry. The sample lists 750,000 to 850,000 distinct CDR3 sequences; around 25% were seen once. This sample also appeared in a second study, on T cells of mothers and their children.

The specimen was blood. These receptors were taken from a boy aged 5 to 17 in good health. CDR3s include the opening cysteine and the closing phenylalanine or tryptophan. Not every row has a clone size; where given, it reads once, few, many or a size class.

>TRBV27|16|TRBJ1-5|few
CASRPGGGANNQPQHF
>TRBV5-1|14|TRBJ2-7|-
CASSDTSGNDEQYF
>TRBV6-7|17|TRBJ2-6|-
CASNPGRVGAGANVLTF
>TRBV15|13|TRBJ2-5|-
CATSRDMRVAFTF
>TRBV3-1|15|TRBJ1-6|few
CASSHGGQGRSPLHF
>TRBV21-1|16|TRBJ2-2|-
CASSKAGGPNTGELFF
>TRBV12-3/TRBV12-4|13|TRBJ1-1|-
CASRPAPGNGAFF
>TRBV4-1|15|TRBJ2-7|many
CASQGDRGNSYEQYF
>TRBV30|15|TRBJ2-7|few
CAWSVWGTGSYEQYF
>TRBV6-2/TRBV6-3|14|TRBJ1-1|few
CASTEPRRNTEAFF